A single sample gave rise to the 5 T cell receptor beta chains below, sequenced in a study of T cell responses to AZD1222 COVID-19 vaccine (dated by TCRdb to the early 2020s). The library was built by means of the immunoSEQ multiplex PCR assay. The clones in this table, taken by TCRdb from immuneACCESS, are in-frame only. Not every clone is retained; where verified, under half of the shortfall comes from an unresolved V gene, and the cause of the rest is unknown. The sample records about 77,000 clones, roughly 90% of which are singletons. The leading ten clones occupy roughly 4.8% of the sample. The sample's time point label, decoded: about 28 days (+/-7) after the second vaccine dose. Sample: peripheral blood, taken 28 days after the second AZD1222 dose. These TCRs come from an adult who received the AZD1222 COVID-19 vaccine.

The rearrangement links TRBV5-1 to TRBJ2-2; D gene ambiguous. Germline V gene lookup returns CDR1 SGHRS and CDR2 YFSETQ. V gave up 9 bases and J gave up 5 bases, with 17 bases separating them. There are 14 residues in the CDR3. CDR3 nucleotides: TGCGCCACCAGTTCTACCTTTGAGACCGGGGAGCTGTTTTTT. It is translated as CATSSTFETGELFF.

The chain couples TRBV19 to TRBJ1-1, with D unclear. V was cut by 6 bases and J by 1 base, with 9 bases left in between. CDR3 size: 13 residues. Germline assignment: CDR1 LNHDA and CDR2 SQIVND (reference sequence). CDR3 bases: TGTGCCAGTAGCCCCTTGAGGAACACTGAAGCTTTCTTT. Amino acid sequence: CASSPLRNTEAFF.

The V gene is TRBV10-3, the J gene TRBJ1-1; D is ambiguous. V lost 8 bases to trimming and J lost 3 bases, with 13 bases between them. The CDR3 contains 13 residues. Germline V gene lookup returns CDR1 ENHRY and CDR2 SYGVKD. CDR3 in DNA: TGTGCCATCTCCCAAGGCACGGACACTGAAGCTTTCTTT. This encodes CAISQGTDTEAFF.

The CDR3 bases are TGTGCCAGCAGCCAAGACGGGAGGGGTGAGCAGTTCTTC. Translating gives CASSQDGRGEQFF. The chain recombines TRBV3-1 (or the pseudogene TRBV3-2) with TRBJ2-1; 8 nucleotides agree with TRBD2. The CDR3 length is 13 residues. The V segment lost 0 bases and the J segment 9 bases; nucleotides outside the gene matches: 1. Germline values: CDR1 LGHDT, CDR2 YNNKEL (reference sequence).

This chain uses TRBV7-9 with TRBJ2-1, with 7 bases lining up with TRBD2. This CDR3 has 17 residues. V trimming: 3 bases; J trimming: 3 bases; junction bases outside the gene matches: 11. CDR1 and CDR2 from the germline V gene are SEHNR and FQNEAQ (reference sequence). CDR3 residues: CASSFPWGSGYYNEQFF. Here the CDR3 DNA reads TGTGCCAGCAGCTTCCCCTGGGGTAGCGGGTACTACAATGAGCAGTTCTTC. Based on the CDR3 plus reference TRBV7-9 and TRBJ2-1, the full variable domain is DTGVSQNPRHKITKRGQNVTFRCDPISEHNRLYWYRQTLGQGPEFLTYFQNEAQLEKSRLLSDRFSAERPKGSFSTLEIQRTEQGDSAMYLCASSFPWGSGYYNEQFFGPGTRLTVL.